This TCR beta chain was sequenced in a study of T cell responses to AZD1222 COVID-19 vaccine. Overall study findings and caveats: Two doses of AZD1222 preceded a rise in Spike-specific TCR breadth and depth. Researchers took repertoire samples only after the peak T cell response had come. Mapped onto spike, vaccine-associated CD4 TCRs spanned it and were dominant at 160-218 and 743-854. The donors showed a predominance of white British ancestry and of females, with possible underestimation of clonal diversity.

On this clone: What it binds is unknown.

V shed 4 bases and J shed 5 bases, with 28 bases lying between them. Germline V CDR1 and CDR2: SGHRS, YFSETQ. This CDR3 is 19 amino acids long. Sequenced by immunoSEQ multiplex PCR; TCRdb stores in-frame clones only, minus some. The sample shows approximately 130,000 clones, around 85% of them seen only once. This sample comprised peripheral blood, obtained 28 days after the second dose of the MenACWY control vaccine. The chain carries TRBV5-1 and TRBJ1-3; tentative D call: TRBD1 (6 bases). The sequence derives from an adult who received the MenACWY meningococcal vaccine as a control. CDR3 amino acids: CASSQDRTSTGLGRNTIYF. The CDR3 DNA sequence: TGCGCCAGCAGCCAAGACAGGACATCGACCGGGTTGGGCAGAAACACCATATATTTT.